These 10 T cell receptor beta chains came from one sample sequenced in a study of CD8+CD57+ T cells in acquired aplastic anemia. Genomic DNA acted as the template from which TCR beta VDJ combination and CDR3 sequence profiling were carried out. One entry per CDR3 protein results from TCRdb running MiXCR on the reads. The table includes approximately 200,000 distinct CDR3 sequences, approximately 49% detected once. Sequencing was performed on sorted CD4+, CD8+, or CD8+CD57+ T cells (not recorded which) from PBMCs. Receptors were obtained from a human donor in good health, serving as a control.

CDR3 amino acids: CSASTGESYGYTF. The CDR3, as DNA: TGCAGTGCGTCCACAGGGGAAAGCTATGGCTACACCTTC. The chain is built from TRBV20-1 and TRBJ1-2, with 7 positions matching TRBD1. The CDR3 is 13 residues long. The ends lost 6 bases at V and 4 bases at J; junction bases unmatched: 8. The V gene's germline CDR1 is DFQATT and CDR2 SNEGSKA (reference sequence).

CDR3 region: CASSEAGTALYEQYF. CDR3 nucleotides: TGTGCCAGCAGTGAAGCCGGAACAGCCCTCTACGAGCAGTACTTC. The rearrangement uses TRBV2 and TRBJ2-7; D is uncertain. The germline V gene has CDR1 SNHLY and CDR2 FYNNEI. This CDR3 is built from 15 residues. V dropped 0 bases and J dropped 3 bases, with 12 bases sitting between them.

This clonotype came up a few times. The germline gene is not matched at one end of the junction; a read error may be the cause. The chain employs TRBV7-2 and TRBJ2-5, with D uncertain. CDR3 length: 8 amino acids. Germline CDR1 and CDR2: SGHTA and FQGNSA. This chain's CDR3 is CASSLALF. Here the CDR3 DNA reads TGTGCCAGCAGCTTAGCGCTCTTC.

This CDR3 reads CSVRFGQLEETQYF. In DNA, the CDR3 is TGCAGCGTCAGATTCGGACAACTAGAAGAGACCCAGTACTTC. This rearrangement joins TRBV29-1 to TRBJ2-5; D tentatively fits TRBD1 or TRBD2 (5 bases each). The germline V and J ends were trimmed by 6 bases and 3 bases, with 17 bases remaining between them. The CDR3 totals 14 residues. The V gene's germline CDR1 is SQVTM and CDR2 ANQGSEA.

There are a few counts of this clonotype. Just one base apart from a much larger clone, this may be a read error. This likely comes from a read error, as the CDR3 has no conserved phenylalanine or tryptophan at its end. This chain links TRBV15 with TRBJ1-2; maybe TRBD1 (6 bases). The germline gives CDR1 LNHNV, CDR2 YYDKDF (reference sequence). The CDR3 loop spans 15 amino acids. V gave up 2 bases and J gave up 1 base, with 11 bases separating them. The CDR3 spells CATSRPGTYNYGYTL. CDR3 in DNA: TGTGCCACCAGCAGACCCGGGACATATAACTATGGCTACACCCTC.

This sequence joins TRBV2 and TRBJ1-5, with 12 bases identical to TRBD1. Germline CDR1 SNHLY, CDR2 FYNNEI. There are 10 residues in the CDR3. With V trimmed by 6 bases and J by 15 bases, 0 bases remained unmatched. CDR3 protein: CASRGQGAHF. For the CDR3, the DNA is TGTGCCAGCAGGGGACAGGGGGCGCATTTT.

The chain recombines TRBV7-9 with TRBJ2-7; 8 bases fit TRBD2. The CDR3 runs to 15 residues. Losses at the gene ends were 6 bases for V and 0 bases for J; bases not matched to a gene: 7. Germline V gene sequence: CDR1 SEHNR, CDR2 FQNEAQ (reference sequence). The DNA of the CDR3 is TGTGCCAGCAGTTCTAGCGGGTTCGGCTCCTACGAGCAGTACTTC. The encoded protein is CASSSSGFGSYEQYF.

There are many counts of this clonotype. The chain carries TRBV6-1 and TRBJ1-5, with 8 bases that match TRBD1. The V gene's germline CDR1 is MNHNS and CDR2 SASEGT. This CDR3 spans 17 amino acids. The J segment lost 2 bases and the V segment lost 3 bases, leaving 9 bases of the junction unmatched. DNA for the CDR3: TGTGCCAGCAGTGACATCTTGACAGGGGTAGGCAATCAGCCCCAGCATTTT. This sequence encodes CASSDILTGVGNQPQHF.

As for this clonotype: Sequence at one end of the junction differs from germline and may be a read error. The chain recombines TRBV7-9 with TRBJ2-2; D is possibly TRBD1 or TRBD2 (5 bases each). This CDR3 comprises 14 residues. CDR1 is SEHNR and CDR2 is FQNEAQ in the germline V gene (reference sequence). The CDR3 loop is CASSLSGRNGEPVF. The CDR3 DNA reads as TGTGCCAGCAGCTTGTCGGGGCGAAACGGGGAGCCGGTTTTT.

The chain is built from TRBV24-1 and TRBJ2-3; TRBD1 agrees at 8 bases. CDR3 size: 15 residues. Trimming at V came to 9 bases and at J to 4 bases, leaving 11 bases not matched to a gene. Germline assignment: CDR1 KGHDR and CDR2 SFDVKD. The CDR3 nucleotides read TGTGCCACCGGCCGGGACAGGCAGGGTTCAGATACGCAGTATTTT. This encodes CATGRDRQGSDTQYF.